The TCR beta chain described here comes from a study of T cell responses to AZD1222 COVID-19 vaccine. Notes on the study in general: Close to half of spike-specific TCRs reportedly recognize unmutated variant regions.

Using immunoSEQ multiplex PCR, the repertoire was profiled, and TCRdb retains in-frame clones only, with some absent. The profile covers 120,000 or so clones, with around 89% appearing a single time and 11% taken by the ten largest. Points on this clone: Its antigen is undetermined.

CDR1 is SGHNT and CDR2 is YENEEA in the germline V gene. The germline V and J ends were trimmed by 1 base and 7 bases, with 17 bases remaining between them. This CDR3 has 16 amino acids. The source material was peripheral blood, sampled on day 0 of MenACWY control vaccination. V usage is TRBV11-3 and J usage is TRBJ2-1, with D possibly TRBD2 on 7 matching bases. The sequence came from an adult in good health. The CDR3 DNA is TGTGCCAGCAGCTTAGGCGGGGGCGGGAGTCGGAATGAGCAGTTCTTC. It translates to CASSLGGGGSRNEQFF.